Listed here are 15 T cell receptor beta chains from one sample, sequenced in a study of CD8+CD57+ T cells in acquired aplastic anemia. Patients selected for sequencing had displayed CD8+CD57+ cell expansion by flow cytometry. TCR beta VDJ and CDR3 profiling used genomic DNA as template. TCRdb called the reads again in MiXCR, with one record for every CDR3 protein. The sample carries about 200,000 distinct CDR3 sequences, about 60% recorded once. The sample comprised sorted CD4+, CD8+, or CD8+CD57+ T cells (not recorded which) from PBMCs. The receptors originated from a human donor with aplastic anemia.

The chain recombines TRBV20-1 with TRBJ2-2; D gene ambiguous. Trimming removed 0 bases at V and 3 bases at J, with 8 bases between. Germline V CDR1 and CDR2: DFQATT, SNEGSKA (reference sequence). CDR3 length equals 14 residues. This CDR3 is CSARDGPYTGELFF. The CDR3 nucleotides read TGCAGTGCTAGAGATGGGCCATACACCGGGGAGCTGTTTTTT.

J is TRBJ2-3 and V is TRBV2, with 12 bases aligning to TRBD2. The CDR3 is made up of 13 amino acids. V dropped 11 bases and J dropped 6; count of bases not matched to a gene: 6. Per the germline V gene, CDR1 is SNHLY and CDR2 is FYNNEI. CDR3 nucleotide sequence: TGTGCCGGTAAGACTAGCGGGAGTGATACGCAGTATTTT. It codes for CAGKTSGSDTQYF.

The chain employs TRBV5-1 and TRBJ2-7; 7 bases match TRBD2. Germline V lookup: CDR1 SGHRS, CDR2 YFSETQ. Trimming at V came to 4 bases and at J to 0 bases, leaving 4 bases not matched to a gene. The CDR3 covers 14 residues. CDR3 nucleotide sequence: TGCGCCAGCAGCCCCCGGGACTACTCCTACGAGCAGTACTTC. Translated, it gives CASSPRDYSYEQYF.

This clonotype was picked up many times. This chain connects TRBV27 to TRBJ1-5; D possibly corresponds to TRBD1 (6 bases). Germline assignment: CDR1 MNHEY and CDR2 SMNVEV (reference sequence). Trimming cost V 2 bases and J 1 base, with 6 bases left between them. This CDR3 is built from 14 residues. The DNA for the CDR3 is TGTGCCAGCAGTTTAAGGGGGAGCAATCAGCCCCAGCATTTT. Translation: CASSLRGSNQPQHF.

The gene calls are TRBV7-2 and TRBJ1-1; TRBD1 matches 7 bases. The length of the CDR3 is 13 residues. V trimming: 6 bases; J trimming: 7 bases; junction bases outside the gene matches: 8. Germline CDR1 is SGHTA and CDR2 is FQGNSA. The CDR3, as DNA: TGTGCCAGCAGGTCCAACAGGGGCAGTGAAGCTTTCTTT. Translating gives CASRSNRGSEAFF.

CDR3 DNA sequence: TGCGCCAGCAGCCCCTCGGGGGGCACTGGGGCCAACGTCCTGACTTTC. Its protein is CASSPSGGTGANVLTF. The V call is TRBV5-1, the J call TRBJ2-6; D is perhaps TRBD2 (7 bases). The germline CDR1 and CDR2 sequences are SGHRS and YFSETQ. The CDR3 is 16 amino acids. V dropped 4 bases and J dropped 2 bases, with 13 bases sitting between them.

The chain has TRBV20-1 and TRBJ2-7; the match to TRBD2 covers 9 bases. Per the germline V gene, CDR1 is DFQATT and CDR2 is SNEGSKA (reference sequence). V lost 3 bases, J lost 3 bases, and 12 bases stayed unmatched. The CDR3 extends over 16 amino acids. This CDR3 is CSASDPRAGGFYEQYF. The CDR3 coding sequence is TGCAGTGCTAGCGACCCTCGGGCGGGGGGGTTCTACGAGCAGTACTTC.

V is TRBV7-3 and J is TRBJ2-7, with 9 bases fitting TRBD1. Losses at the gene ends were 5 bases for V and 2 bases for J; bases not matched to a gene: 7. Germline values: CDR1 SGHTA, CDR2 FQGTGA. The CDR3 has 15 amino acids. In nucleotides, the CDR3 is TGTGCCAGCAGCCCCTGGGACAGGGTGGCCTACGAGCAGTACTTC. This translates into CASSPWDRVAYEQYF.

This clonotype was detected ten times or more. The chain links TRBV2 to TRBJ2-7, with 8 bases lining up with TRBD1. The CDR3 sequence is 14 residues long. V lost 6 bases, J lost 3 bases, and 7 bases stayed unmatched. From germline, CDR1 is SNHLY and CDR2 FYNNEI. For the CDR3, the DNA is TGTGCCAGCAGCGCCGGGACAGGAAACTACGAGCAGTACTTC. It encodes CASSAGTGNYEQYF.

The CDR3 DNA reads TGCAGTGCCAGCAGAGACGCCTCCTACGAGCAGTACTTC. This sequence encodes CSASRDASYEQYF. The chain uses TRBV20-1 and TRBJ2-7; D is ambiguous. Germline CDR1 and CDR2: DFQATT and SNEGSKA (reference sequence). This CDR3 comprises 13 residues. Trimming shortened V by 6 bases and J by 0 bases, and 12 bases separated the two germline ends.

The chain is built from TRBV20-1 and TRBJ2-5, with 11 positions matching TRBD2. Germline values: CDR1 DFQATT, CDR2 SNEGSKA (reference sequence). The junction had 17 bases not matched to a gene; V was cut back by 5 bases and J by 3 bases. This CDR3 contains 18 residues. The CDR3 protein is CSAHKWGSGGANEETQYF. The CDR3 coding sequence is TGCAGTGCTCACAAATGGGGTAGCGGGGGGGCGAACGAAGAGACCCAGTACTTC.

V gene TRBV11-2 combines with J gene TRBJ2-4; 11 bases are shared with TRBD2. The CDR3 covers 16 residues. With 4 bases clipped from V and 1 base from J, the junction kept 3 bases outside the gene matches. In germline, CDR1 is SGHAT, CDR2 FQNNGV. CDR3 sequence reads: CASSYSGGVAKNIQYF. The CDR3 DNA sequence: TGTGCCAGCAGCTATAGCGGGGGGGTGGCCAAAAACATTCAGTACTTC.

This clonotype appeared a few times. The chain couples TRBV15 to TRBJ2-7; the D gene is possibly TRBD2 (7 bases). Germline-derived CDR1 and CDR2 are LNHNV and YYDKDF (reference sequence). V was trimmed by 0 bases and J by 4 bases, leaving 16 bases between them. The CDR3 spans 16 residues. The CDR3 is CATSRDRGQGGYEQYF. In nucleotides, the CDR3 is TGTGCCACCAGCAGAGATCGGGGGCAGGGAGGGTACGAGCAGTACTTC.

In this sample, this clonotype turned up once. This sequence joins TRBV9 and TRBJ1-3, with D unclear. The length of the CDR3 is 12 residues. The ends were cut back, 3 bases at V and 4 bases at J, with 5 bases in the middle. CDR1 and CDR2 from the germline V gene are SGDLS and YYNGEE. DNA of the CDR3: TGTGCCAGCAGCGAGTGGGGAAACACCATATATTTT. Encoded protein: CASSEWGNTIYF. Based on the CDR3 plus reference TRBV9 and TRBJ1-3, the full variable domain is DSGVTQTPKHLITATGQRVTLRCSPRSGDLSVYWYQQSLDQGLQFLIQYYNGEERAKGNILERFSAQQFPDLHSELNLSSLELGDSALYFCASSEWGNTIYFGEGSWLTVV.

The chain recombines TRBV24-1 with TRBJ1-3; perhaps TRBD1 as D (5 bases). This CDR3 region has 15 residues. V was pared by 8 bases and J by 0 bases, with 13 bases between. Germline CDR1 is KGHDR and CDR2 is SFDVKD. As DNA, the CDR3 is TGTGCCACCATTATCGGTGGGACCTCTGGAAACACCATATATTTT. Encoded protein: CATIIGGTSGNTIYF.